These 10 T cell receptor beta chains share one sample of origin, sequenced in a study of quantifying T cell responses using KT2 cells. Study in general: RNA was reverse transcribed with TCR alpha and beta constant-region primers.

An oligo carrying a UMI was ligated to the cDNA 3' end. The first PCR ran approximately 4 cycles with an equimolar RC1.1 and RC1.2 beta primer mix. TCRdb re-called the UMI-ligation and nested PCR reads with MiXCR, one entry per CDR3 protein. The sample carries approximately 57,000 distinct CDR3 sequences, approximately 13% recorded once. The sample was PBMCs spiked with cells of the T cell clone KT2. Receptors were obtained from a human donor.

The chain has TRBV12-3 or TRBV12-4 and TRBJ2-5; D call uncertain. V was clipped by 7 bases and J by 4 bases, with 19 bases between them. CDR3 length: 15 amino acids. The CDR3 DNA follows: TGTGCCAGCAACTCGAATTGGGCTAGTGGAGAGACCCAGTACTTC. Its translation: CASNSNWASGETQYF.

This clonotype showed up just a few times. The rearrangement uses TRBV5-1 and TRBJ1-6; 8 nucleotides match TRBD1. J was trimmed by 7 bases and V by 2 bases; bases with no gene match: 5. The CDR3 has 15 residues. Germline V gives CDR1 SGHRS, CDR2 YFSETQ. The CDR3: CASSLPTGGNSPLHF. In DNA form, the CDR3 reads TGCGCCAGCAGCTTACCTACAGGGGGGAATTCACCCCTCCACTTT.

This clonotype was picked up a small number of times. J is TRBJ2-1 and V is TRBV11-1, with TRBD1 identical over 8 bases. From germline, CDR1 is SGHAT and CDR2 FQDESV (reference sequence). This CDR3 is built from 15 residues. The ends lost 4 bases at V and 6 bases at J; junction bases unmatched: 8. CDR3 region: CASSSGTGYVNEQFF. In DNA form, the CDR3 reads TGTGCCAGCAGCTCCGGGACAGGTTATGTCAATGAGCAGTTCTTC.

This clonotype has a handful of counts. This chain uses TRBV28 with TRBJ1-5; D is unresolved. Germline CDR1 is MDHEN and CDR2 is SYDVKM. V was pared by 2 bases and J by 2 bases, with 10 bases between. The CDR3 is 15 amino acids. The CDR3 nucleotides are TGTGCCAGCAGTTTAAGTGGTCAGGGCAATCAGCCCCAGCATTTT. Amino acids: CASSLSGQGNQPQHF.

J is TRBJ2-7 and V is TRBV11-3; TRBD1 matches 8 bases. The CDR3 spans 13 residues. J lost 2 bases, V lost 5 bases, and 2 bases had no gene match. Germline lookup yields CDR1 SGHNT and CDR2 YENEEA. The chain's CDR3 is CASSPTGAYEQYF. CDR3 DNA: TGTGCCAGCAGCCCGACAGGGGCCTACGAGCAGTACTTC.

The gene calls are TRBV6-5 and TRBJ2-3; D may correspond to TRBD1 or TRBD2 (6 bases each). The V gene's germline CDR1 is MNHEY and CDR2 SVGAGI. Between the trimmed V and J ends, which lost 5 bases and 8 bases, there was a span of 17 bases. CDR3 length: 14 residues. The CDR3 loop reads CASSDRGRGRTQYF. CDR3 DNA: TGTGCCAGCAGTGATCGGGGGCGTGGACGTACGCAGTATTTT.

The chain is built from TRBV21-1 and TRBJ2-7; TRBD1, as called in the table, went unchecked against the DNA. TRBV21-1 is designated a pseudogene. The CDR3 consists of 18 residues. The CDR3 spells CASSKGKGSGAFSYEQYF. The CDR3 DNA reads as TGTGCCAGCAGCAAAGGGAAGGGGAGCGGGGCCTTTTCCTACGAGCAGTACTTC.

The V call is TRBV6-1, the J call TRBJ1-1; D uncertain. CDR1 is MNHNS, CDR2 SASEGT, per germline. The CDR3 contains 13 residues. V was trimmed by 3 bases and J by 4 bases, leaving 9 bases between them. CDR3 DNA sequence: TGTGCCAGCAGTGAGACTAGGTTCACTGAAGCTTTCTTT. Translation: CASSETRFTEAFF.

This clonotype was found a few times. The CDR3 region is CASSQAAWGGAPPRQYF. Written as DNA, the CDR3 is TGTGCCAGCAGCCAAGCCGCCTGGGGGGGGGCTCCTCCTAGGCAGTACTTC. V and J are TRBV11-2 and TRBJ2-7; maybe TRBD2 (7 bases). Trimming took 5 bases from V and 9 from J, leaving 29 bases between them. Germline values: CDR1 SGHAT, CDR2 FQNNGV. The CDR3 contains 17 residues. The full variable domain, rest sourced from reference TRBV11-2 and TRBJ2-7, is EAGVAQSPRYKIIEKRQSVAFWCNPISGHATLYWYQQILGQGPKLLIQFQNNGVVDDSQLPKDRFSAERLKGVDSTLKIQPAKLEDSAVYLCASSQAAWGGAPPRQYFGPGTRLTVT.

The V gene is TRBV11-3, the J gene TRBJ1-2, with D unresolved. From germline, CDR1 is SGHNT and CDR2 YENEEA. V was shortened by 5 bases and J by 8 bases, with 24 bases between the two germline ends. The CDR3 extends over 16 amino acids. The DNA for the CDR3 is TGTGCCAGCAGCAACTGGGCCAGAGCTACCGCTGGGGGCTACACCTTC. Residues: CASSNWARATAGGYTF.